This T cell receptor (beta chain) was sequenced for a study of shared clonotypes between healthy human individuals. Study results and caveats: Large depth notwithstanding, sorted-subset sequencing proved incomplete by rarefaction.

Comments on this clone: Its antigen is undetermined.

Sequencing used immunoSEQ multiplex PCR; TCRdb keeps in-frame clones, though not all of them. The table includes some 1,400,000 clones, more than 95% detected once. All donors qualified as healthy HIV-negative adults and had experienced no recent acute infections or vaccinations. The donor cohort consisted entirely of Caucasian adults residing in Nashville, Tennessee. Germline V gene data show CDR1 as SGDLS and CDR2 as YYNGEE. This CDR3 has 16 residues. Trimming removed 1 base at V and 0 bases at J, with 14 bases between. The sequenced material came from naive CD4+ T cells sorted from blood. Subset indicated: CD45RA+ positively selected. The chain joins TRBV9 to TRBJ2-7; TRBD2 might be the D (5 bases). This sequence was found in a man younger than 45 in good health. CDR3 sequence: CASSVSPSPSSYEQYF. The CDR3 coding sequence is TGTGCCAGCAGCGTATCCCCTAGCCCTAGCTCCTACGAGCAGTACTTC.